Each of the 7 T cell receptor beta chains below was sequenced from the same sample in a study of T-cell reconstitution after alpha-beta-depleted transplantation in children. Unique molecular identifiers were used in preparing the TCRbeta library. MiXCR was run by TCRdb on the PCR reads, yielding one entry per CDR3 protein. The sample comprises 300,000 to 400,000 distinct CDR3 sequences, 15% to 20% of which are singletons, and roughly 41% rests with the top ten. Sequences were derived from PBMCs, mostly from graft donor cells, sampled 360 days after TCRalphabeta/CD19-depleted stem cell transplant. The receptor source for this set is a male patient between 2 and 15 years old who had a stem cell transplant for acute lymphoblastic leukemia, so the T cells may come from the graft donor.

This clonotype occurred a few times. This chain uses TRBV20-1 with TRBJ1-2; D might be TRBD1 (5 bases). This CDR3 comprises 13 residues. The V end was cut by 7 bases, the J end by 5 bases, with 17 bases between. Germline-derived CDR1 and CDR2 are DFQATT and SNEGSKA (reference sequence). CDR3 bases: TGCAGTGGGGTGGCACAGAGGGGATATGGCTACACCTTC. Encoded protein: CSGVAQRGYGYTF.

Here the CDR3 DNA reads TGTGCCAGCACCCAATCTTTCAGGGGCCTGAACACTGAAGCTTTCTTT. The encoded protein is CASTQSFRGLNTEAFF. The J gene is TRBJ1-1, the V gene TRBV6-1; D possibly corresponds to TRBD1 (6 bases). V was pared by 7 bases and J by 0 bases, with 18 bases between. The CDR3 totals 16 residues. The V gene's germline CDR1 is MNHNS and CDR2 SASEGT.

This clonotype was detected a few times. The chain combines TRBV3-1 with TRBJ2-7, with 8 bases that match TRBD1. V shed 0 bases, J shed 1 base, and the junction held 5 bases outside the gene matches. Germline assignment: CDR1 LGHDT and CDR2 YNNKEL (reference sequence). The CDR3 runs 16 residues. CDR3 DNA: TGTGCCAGCAGCCAAGACCCAGGGGGCGGATCCTACGAGCAGTACTTC. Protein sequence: CASSQDPGGGSYEQYF.

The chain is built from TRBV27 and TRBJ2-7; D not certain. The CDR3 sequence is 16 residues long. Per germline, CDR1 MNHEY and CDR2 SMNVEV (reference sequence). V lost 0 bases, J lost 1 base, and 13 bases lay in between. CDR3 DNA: TGTGCCAGCAGTTTATCGAAGGTCACCATGTCCTACGAGCAGTACTTC. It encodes CASSLSKVTMSYEQYF.

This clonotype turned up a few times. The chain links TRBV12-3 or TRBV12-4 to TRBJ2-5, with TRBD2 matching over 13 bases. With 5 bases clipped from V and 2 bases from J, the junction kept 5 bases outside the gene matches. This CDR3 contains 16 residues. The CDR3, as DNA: TGTGCCAGCAGTCGACTAGCGGGAGGACCTCAAGAGACCCAGTACTTC. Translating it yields CASSRLAGGPQETQYF.

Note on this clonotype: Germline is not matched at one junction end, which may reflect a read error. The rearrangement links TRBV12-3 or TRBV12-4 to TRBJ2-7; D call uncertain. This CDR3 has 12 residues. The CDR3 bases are TGTGCCAGCAGTTTTAAGTACCGACCAACCCACTTC. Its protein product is CASSFKYRPTHF.

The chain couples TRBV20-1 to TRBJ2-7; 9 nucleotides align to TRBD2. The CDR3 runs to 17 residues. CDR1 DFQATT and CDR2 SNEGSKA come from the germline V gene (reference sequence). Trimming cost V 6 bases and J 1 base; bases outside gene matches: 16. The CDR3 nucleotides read TGCAGTGCCCCTTCAATGACTAGCGGCTTCCTTTCCTACGAGCAGTACTTC. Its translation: CSAPSMTSGFLSYEQYF.